The clone carrying this T cell receptor beta chain appeared once. What it binds is not known. This entry comes from a study of cytomegalovirus exposure and HLA in healthy donors. Broader study findings: Evidence from a later analysis indicated that most CMV-associated TCR beta chains looked HLA-restricted. Presence/absence results assume similar sequencing depth per donor, which may not hold. Only CMV serostatus was available as immune exposure information.

Germline CDR1 reads MNHNS; CDR2 reads SASEGT. V lost 4 bases and J lost 2; bases outside the gene matches: 3. This CDR3 contains 15 residues. The PCR contained 60 Vbeta and 13 Jbeta primers. Measured with immunoSEQ multiplex PCR; TCRdb has only the in-frame clones, and not every one. The sample includes roughly 110,000 clones, less than 85% of them seen just once. This chain links TRBV6-1 with TRBJ2-1, with TRBD2 matching 9 bases. Sequenced input: PBMCs. This sequence originates from a man in his sixties in good health and CMV-seronegative. This chain's CDR3 is CASSARTSAYNEQFF. In DNA, the CDR3 is TGTGCCAGCAGTGCTAGGACTAGCGCCTACAATGAGCAGTTCTTC.